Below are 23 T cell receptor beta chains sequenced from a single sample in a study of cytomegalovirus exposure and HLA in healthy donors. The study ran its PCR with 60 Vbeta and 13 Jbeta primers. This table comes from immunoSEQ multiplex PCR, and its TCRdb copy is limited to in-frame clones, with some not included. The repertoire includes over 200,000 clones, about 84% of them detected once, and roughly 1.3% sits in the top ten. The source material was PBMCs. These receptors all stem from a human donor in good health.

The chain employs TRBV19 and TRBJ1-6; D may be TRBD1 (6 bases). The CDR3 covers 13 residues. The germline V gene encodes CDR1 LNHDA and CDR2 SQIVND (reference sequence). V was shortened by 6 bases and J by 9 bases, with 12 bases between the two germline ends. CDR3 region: CASSSNRVSPLHF. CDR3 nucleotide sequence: TGTGCCAGTAGCAGTAACAGGGTTTCACCCCTCCACTTT.

The CDR3 DNA is TGCGCCAGCAGCTTCGGACAGGGATCACATCAGCCCCAGCATTTT. This sequence encodes CASSFGQGSHQPQHF. The chain carries TRBV5-1 and TRBJ1-5, with TRBD1 identical over 8 bases. The trim removed 2 bases at V and 5 bases at J, leaving 6 bases unmatched. CDR3 length: 15 residues. Germline assignment: CDR1 SGHRS and CDR2 YFSETQ.

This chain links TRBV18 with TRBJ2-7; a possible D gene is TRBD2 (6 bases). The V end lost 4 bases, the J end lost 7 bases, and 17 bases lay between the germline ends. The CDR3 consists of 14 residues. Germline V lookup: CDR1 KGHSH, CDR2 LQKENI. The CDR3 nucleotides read TGTGCCAGCTCACAGGCCGGGCGGGGTTATGAGCAGTACTTC. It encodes CASSQAGRGYEQYF. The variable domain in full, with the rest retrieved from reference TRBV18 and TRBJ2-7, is NAGVMQNPRHLVRRRGQEARLRCSPMKGHSHVYWYRQLPEEGLKFMVYLQKENIIDESGMPKERFSAEFPKEGPSILRIQQVVRGDSAAYFCASSQAGRGYEQYFGPGTRLTVT.

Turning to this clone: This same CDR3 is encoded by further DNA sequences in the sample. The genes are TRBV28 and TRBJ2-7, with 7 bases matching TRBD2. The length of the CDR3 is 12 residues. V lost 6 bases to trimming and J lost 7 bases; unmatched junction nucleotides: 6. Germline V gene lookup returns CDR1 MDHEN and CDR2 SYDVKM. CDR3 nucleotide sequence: TGTGCCAGCAGATGGACCGGGGGGGAGCAGTACTTC. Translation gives CASRWTGGEQYF.

As DNA, the CDR3 is TGTGCCAGCAGCTTGCCGGGACTAGCCTTCGATACGCAGTATTTT. It specifies CASSLPGLAFDTQYF. This chain links TRBV5-4 with TRBJ2-3; 9 bases line up with TRBD2. Germline V gives CDR1 SGHNT, CDR2 YYREEE (reference sequence). With V trimmed by 1 base and J by 6 bases, 6 bases remained unmatched. The CDR3 contains 15 residues.

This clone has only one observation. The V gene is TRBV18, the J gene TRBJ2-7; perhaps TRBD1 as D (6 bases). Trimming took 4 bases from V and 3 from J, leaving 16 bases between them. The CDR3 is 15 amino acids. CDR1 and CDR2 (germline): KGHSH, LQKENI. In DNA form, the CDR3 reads TGTGCCAGCTCACTCGGGACATCGGAGGACTACGAGCAGTACTTC. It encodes CASSLGTSEDYEQYF.

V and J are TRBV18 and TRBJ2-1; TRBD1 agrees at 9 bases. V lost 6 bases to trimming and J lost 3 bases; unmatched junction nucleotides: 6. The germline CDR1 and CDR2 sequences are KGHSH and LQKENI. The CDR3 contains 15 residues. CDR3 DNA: TGTGCCAGCTCGTACGCGGGACAGGGCTACAATGAGCAGTTCTTC. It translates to CASSYAGQGYNEQFF.

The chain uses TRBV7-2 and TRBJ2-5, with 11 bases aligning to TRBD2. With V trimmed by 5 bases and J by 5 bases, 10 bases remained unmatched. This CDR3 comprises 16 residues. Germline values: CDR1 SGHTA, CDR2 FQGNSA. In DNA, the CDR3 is TGTGCCAGCAGCCCTCATAGCGGGAGGGCCCGGGAGACCCAGTACTTC. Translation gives CASSPHSGRARETQYF. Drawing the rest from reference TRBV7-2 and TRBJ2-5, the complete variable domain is GAGVSQSPSNKVTEKGKDVELRCDPISGHTALYWYRQSLGQGLEFLIYFQGNSAPDKSGLPSDRFSAERTGGSVSTLTIQRTQQEDSAVYLCASSPHSGRARETQYFGPGTRLLVL.

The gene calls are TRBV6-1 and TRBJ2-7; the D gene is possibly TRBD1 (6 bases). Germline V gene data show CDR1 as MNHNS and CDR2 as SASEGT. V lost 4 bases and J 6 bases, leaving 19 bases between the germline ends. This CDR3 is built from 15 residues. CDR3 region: CASSVENRASLEQYF. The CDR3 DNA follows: TGTGCCAGCAGTGTGGAGAACAGGGCATCTCTCGAGCAGTACTTC.

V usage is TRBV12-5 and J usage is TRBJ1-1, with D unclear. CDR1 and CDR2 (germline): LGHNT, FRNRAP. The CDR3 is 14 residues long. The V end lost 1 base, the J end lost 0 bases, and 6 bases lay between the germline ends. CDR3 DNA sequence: TGTGCTAGTGGTTTGGGCAGTATGAACACTGAAGCTTTCTTT. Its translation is CASGLGSMNTEAFF.

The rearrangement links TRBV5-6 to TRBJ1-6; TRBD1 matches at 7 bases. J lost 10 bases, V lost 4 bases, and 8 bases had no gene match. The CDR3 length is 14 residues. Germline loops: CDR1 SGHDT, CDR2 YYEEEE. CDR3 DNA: TGTGCCAGCAGCCCCCGACAGGGCGGGTCACCCCTCCACTTT. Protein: CASSPRQGGSPLHF.

CDR3 DNA: TGTGCCAGCACAAAAGGGGCAGATGGCTACACCTTC. Translating it yields CASTKGADGYTF. The rearrangement joins TRBV2 to TRBJ1-2; weak D call: TRBD1 (5 bases). The germline V and J ends were trimmed by 7 bases and 6 bases, with 12 bases remaining between them. CDR1 SNHLY and CDR2 FYNNEI come from the germline V gene. The CDR3 totals 12 residues.

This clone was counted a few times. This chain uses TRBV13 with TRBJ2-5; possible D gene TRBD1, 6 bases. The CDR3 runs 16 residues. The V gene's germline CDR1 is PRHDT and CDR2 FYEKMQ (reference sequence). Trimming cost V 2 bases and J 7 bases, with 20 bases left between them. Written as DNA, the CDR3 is TGTGCCAGCAGCTTATCGGACAGACGCTTATCGGGGACCCAGTACTTC. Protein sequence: CASSLSDRRLSGTQYF. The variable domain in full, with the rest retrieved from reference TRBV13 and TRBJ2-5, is AAGVIQSPRHLIKEKRETATLKCYPIPRHDTVYWYQQGPGQDPQFLISFYEKMQSDKGSIPDRFSAQQFSDYHSELNMSSLELGDSALYFCASSLSDRRLSGTQYFGPGTRLLVL.

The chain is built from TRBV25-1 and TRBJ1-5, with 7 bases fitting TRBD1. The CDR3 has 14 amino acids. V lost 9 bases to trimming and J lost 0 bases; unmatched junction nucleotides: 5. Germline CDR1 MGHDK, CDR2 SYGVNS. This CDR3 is CASGTEYSNQPQHF. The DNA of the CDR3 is TGTGCCAGTGGGACAGAGTATAGCAATCAGCCCCAGCATTTT. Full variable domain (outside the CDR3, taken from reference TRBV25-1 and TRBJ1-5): EADIYQTPRYLVIGTGKKITLECSQTMGHDKMYWYQQDPGMELHLIHYSYGVNSTEKGDLSSESTVSRIRTEHFPLTLESARPSHTSQYLCASGTEYSNQPQHFGDGTRLSIL.

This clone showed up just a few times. This CDR3 reads CASSLRVTGKNEKLFF. Here the CDR3 DNA reads TGTGCCAGCAGTTTACGGGTGACAGGGAAAAATGAAAAACTGTTTTTT. The chain combines TRBV27 with TRBJ1-4, with 7 bases identical to TRBD1. Trimming removed 2 bases from V and 5 bases from J; junction bases left unmatched: 8. Germline V gene lookup returns CDR1 MNHEY and CDR2 SMNVEV (reference sequence). CDR3 size: 16 residues.

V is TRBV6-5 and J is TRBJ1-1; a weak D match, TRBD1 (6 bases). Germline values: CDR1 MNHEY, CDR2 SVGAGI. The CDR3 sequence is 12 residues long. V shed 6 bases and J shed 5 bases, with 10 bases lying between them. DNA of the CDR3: TGTGCCAGCAGCGACACAGGGACTGAAGCTTTCTTT. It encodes CASSDTGTEAFF.

CDR3 in DNA: TGTGCCAGTAGTGCAAGACAGGGAACCTACGAGCAGTACTTC. Its protein is CASSARQGTYEQYF. The chain recombines TRBV19 with TRBJ2-7, with 7 nucleotides matching TRBD1. The V and J ends lost 5 bases and 2 bases, in that order; junction bases with no gene match: 6. Germline lookup yields CDR1 LNHDA and CDR2 SQIVND (reference sequence). The CDR3 runs 14 residues.

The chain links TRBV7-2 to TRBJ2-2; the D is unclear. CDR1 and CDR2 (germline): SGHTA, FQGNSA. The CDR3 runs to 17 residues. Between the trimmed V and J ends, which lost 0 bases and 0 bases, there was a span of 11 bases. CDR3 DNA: TGTGCCAGCAGCTTAGCGTTTAGATCAACGAACACCGGGGAGCTGTTTTTT. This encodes CASSLAFRSTNTGELFF.

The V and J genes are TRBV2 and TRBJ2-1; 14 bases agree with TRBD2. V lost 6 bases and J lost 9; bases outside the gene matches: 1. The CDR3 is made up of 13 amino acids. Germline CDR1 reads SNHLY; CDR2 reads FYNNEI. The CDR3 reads CASRGLAGVEQFF. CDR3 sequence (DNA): TGTGCCAGCAGGGGACTAGCGGGAGTTGAGCAGTTCTTC.

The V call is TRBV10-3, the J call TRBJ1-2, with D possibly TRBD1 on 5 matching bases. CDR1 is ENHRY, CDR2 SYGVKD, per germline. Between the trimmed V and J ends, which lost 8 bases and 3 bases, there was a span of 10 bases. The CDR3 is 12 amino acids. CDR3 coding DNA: TGTGCCATCCAGGGTGAAGACTATGGCTACACCTTC. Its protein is CAIQGEDYGYTF.

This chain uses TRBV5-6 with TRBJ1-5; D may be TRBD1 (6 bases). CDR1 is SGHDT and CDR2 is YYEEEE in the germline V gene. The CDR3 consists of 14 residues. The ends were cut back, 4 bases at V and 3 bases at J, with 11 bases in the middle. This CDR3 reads CASSHRTDNQPQHF. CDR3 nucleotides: TGTGCCAGCAGCCACAGGACAGACAATCAGCCCCAGCATTTT.

The DNA of the CDR3 is TGTGCCAGCAGTCAAACCTCGGACAGACATAGCAATCAGCCCCAGCATTTT. Its protein is CASSQTSDRHSNQPQHF. This sequence joins TRBV27 and TRBJ1-5, with TRBD1 as a possible D gene (6 bases). V shed 5 bases and J shed 0 bases, with 17 bases lying between them. The CDR3 totals 17 residues. The V gene's germline CDR1 is MNHEY and CDR2 SMNVEV (reference sequence).

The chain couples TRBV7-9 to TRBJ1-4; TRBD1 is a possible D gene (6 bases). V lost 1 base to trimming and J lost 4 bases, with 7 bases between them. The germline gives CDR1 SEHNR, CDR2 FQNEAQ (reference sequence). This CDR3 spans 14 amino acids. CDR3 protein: CASSLGGGNEKLFF. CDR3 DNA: TGTGCCAGCAGCTTAGGAGGGGGTAATGAAAAACTGTTTTTT. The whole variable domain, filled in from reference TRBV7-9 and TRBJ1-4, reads DTGVSQNPRHKITKRGQNVTFRCDPISEHNRLYWYRQTLGQGPEFLTYFQNEAQLEKSRLLSDRFSAERPKGSFSTLEIQRTEQGDSAMYLCASSLGGGNEKLFFGSGTQLSVL.